The 26 T cell receptor beta chains presented below share a single source sample, sequenced in a study of blood T cell repertoires in COVID-19. Profiling relied on immunoSEQ multiplex PCR, and the TCRdb table lists in-frame clones only, not all of them. This table holds around 200,000 clones, around nine tenths found once. The sequencing input was peripheral blood. The receptors were gathered from a man younger than 35 with active or convalescent COVID-19.

V and J are TRBV2 and TRBJ1-6; tentatively, D is TRBD1 (6 bases). The CDR3 is made up of 15 amino acids. V was pared by 3 bases and J by 5 bases, with 11 bases between. Germline CDR1 reads SNHLY; CDR2 reads FYNNEI. CDR3 protein: CASSDGTLDNSPLHF. CDR3 sequence (DNA): TGTGCCAGCAGTGACGGGACACTTGATAATTCACCCCTCCACTTT.

The genes are TRBV11-2 and TRBJ2-7; 7 bases line up with TRBD1. CDR3 length equals 15 residues. J was trimmed by 1 base and V by 1 base; bases with no gene match: 4. Germline CDR1 reads SGHAT; CDR2 reads FQNNGV. In DNA form, the CDR3 reads TGTGCCAGCAGCTTAGTTACGGGACAGTCCTACGAGCAGTACTTC. Protein: CASSLVTGQSYEQYF.

The chain uses TRBV9 and TRBJ2-1; 9 bases are shared with TRBD2. CDR1 is SGDLS and CDR2 is YYNGEE in the germline V gene. V shed 5 bases and J 3 bases; nucleotides not matched to a gene: 9. CDR3 size: 16 residues. As DNA, the CDR3 is TGTGCCAGCAGTCCCCGACTAGCGGAATACTACAATGAGCAGTTCTTC. Encoded protein: CASSPRLAEYYNEQFF.

The V gene is TRBV9, the J gene TRBJ1-3, with a weak D call TRBD1 (5 bases). Germline assignment: CDR1 SGDLS and CDR2 YYNGEE. The CDR3 is made up of 15 amino acids. V dropped 0 bases and J dropped 4 bases, with 11 bases sitting between them. The CDR3 spells CASSVGLGAGNTIYF. As DNA, the CDR3 is TGTGCCAGCAGCGTAGGTTTAGGGGCCGGAAACACCATATATTTT.

The gene calls are TRBV6-4 and TRBJ1-4; D possibly corresponds to TRBD1 (5 bases). The V and J ends lost 0 bases and 11 bases respectively, with 7 bases between them. This CDR3 spans 12 amino acids. CDR1 is MRHNA and CDR2 is SNTAGT in the germline V gene. The CDR3: CASSDSGGKLFF. In nucleotides, the CDR3 is TGTGCCAGCAGTGACTCGGGGGGGAAACTGTTTTTT.

This chain links TRBV5-6 with TRBJ1-3, with 10 bases matching TRBD1. The CDR3 extends over 15 amino acids. Trimming at V came to 4 bases and at J to 2 bases, leaving 3 bases not matched to a gene. Germline assignment: CDR1 SGHDT and CDR2 YYEEEE. The CDR3 loop is CASSPDRGPGNTIYF. The CDR3 nucleotides read TGTGCCAGCAGCCCTGACAGGGGGCCTGGAAACACCATATATTTT.

The chain carries TRBV4-1 and TRBJ1-2; 10 nucleotides align to TRBD1. V was clipped by 0 bases and J by 5 bases; unmatched bases: 6. This CDR3 has 16 residues. Germline values: CDR1 MGHRA, CDR2 YSYEKL. The CDR3 coding sequence is TGCGCCAGCAGCCAAGACAGACAGGGGGCAGGGTATGGCTACACCTTC. It yields the protein CASSQDRQGAGYGYTF.

V usage is TRBV29-1 and J usage is TRBJ2-3; D is perhaps TRBD1 (5 bases). CDR1 is SQVTM and CDR2 is ANQGSEA in the germline V gene. This CDR3 is 12 amino acids long. Trimming cost V 8 bases and J 0 bases, with 9 bases left between them. CDR3 residues: CSSTESTDTQYF. The CDR3 region has the DNA TGCAGCTCGACAGAAAGCACAGATACGCAGTATTTT.

The chain employs TRBV20-1 and TRBJ1-3; D uncertain. Germline assignment: CDR1 DFQATT and CDR2 SNEGSKA (reference sequence). The V gene lost 5 bases and the J gene lost 2 bases, with 13 bases spanning the gap. The CDR3 extends over 14 amino acids. CDR3 sequence: CSAGEMRAGNTIYF. Here the CDR3 DNA reads TGCAGTGCTGGTGAAATGAGGGCTGGAAACACCATATATTTT.

The gene calls are TRBV6-4 and TRBJ1-6; tentative D call: TRBD1 (6 bases). The CDR3 is 15 amino acids. Per germline, CDR1 MRHNA and CDR2 SNTAGT. The V end was cut by 3 bases, the J end by 7 bases, with 13 bases between. The CDR3 sequence: CASSENWDKNSPLHF. DNA of the CDR3: TGTGCCAGCAGTGAAAATTGGGACAAGAATTCACCCCTCCACTTT.

The genes are TRBV11-2 and TRBJ2-2; D not resolved. In germline, CDR1 is SGHAT, CDR2 FQNNGV. V lost 1 base and J lost 0, with 15 bases in between. The CDR3 loop spans 18 amino acids. The CDR3 DNA is TGTGCCAGCAGCTTAGTTGGTAAAACCTACTCGAACACCGGGGAGCTGTTTTTT. Encoded protein: CASSLVGKTYSNTGELFF.

This CDR3 reads CASSDLQVSTEAFF. The CDR3 bases are TGTGCCAGCAGTGACTTACAGGTTTCGACTGAAGCTTTCTTT. The V and J genes are TRBV25-1 and TRBJ1-1; weak D call: TRBD1 (5 bases). From germline, CDR1 is MGHDK and CDR2 SYGVNS. The CDR3 has 14 amino acids. The V gene lost 3 bases and the J gene lost 5 bases, with 13 bases spanning the gap.

This chain links TRBV30 with TRBJ1-6, with TRBD1 matching over 9 bases. This CDR3 has 14 residues. Trimming at V came to 2 bases and at J to 7 bases, leaving 3 bases not matched to a gene. The germline CDR1 and CDR2 sequences are GTSNPN and SVGIG (reference sequence). CDR3 nucleotide sequence: TGTGCCTGGAGTCCGGGACAGGGAAATTCACCCCTCCACTTT. Amino acid sequence: CAWSPGQGNSPLHF. Variable domain in full (rest from reference TRBV30 and TRBJ1-6): SQTIHQWPATLVQPVGSPLSLECTVEGTSNPNLYWYRQAAGRGLQLLFYSVGIGQISSEVPQNLSASRPQDRQFILSSKKLLLSDSGFYLCAWSPGQGNSPLHFGNGTRLTVT.

The chain has TRBV4-1 and TRBJ2-3, with 9 bases identical to TRBD2. The germline CDR1 and CDR2 sequences are MGHRA and YSYEKL. V lost 1 base and J lost 5; bases outside the gene matches: 19. The CDR3 length is 20 residues. CDR3 bases: TGCGCCAGCAGCCAAGTAGTTGTGGCGGGAGGGCTAGTAGGGAAAGATACGCAGTATTTT. Its translation is CASSQVVVAGGLVGKDTQYF.

In nucleotides, the CDR3 is TGTGCCAGCAGCCTATCTCTGGACACAACCTACAATGAGCAGTTCTTC. Protein sequence: CASSLSLDTTYNEQFF. The J gene is TRBJ2-1, the V gene TRBV4-2; TRBD1 might be the D (5 bases). Germline loops: CDR1 LGHNA, CDR2 YNFKEQ. The germline V and J ends were trimmed by 4 bases and 2 bases, with 15 bases remaining between them. The CDR3 runs to 16 residues.

The count of this clone is one. The gene calls are TRBV2 and TRBJ2-5; TRBD1 is a possible D gene (7 bases). CDR1 SNHLY and CDR2 FYNNEI come from the germline V gene. Trimming left V 3 bases short and J 5 bases short, with 19 bases between. The CDR3 covers 16 residues. CDR3 residues: CASSDPGRGAGETQYF. CDR3 coding DNA: TGTGCCAGCAGTGACCCTGGCAGGGGGGCGGGCGAGACCCAGTACTTC.

This clone has only one observation. The chain links TRBV13 to TRBJ1-1; no clear D. The CDR3 spans 16 residues. Germline CDR1 reads PRHDT; CDR2 reads FYEKMQ (reference sequence). V lost 6 bases and J 0 bases, leaving 17 bases between the germline ends. The CDR3 is CASSWSTTMMNTEAFF. The CDR3 DNA is TGTGCCAGCAGTTGGTCAACAACAATGATGAACACTGAAGCTTTCTTT.

The chain employs TRBV24-1 and TRBJ1-1; D gene unclear. CDR1 and CDR2 (germline): KGHDR, SFDVKD. The V end was cut by 12 bases, the J end by 1 base, with 8 bases between. The length of the CDR3 is 11 residues. The DNA for the CDR3 is TGTGCCTCCGAGAAGAACACTGAAGCTTTCTTT. Encoded protein: CASEKNTEAFF.

This clone was detected only once. The DNA for the CDR3 is TGCGCCAGCAGCCACCTCCTTAGCGGGAGGGCCTACGAGCAGTACTTC. It encodes CASSHLLSGRAYEQYF. The V and J genes are TRBV4-3 and TRBJ2-7, with 11 bases fitting TRBD2. The length of the CDR3 is 16 residues. Losses at the gene ends were 3 bases for V and 2 bases for J; bases not matched to a gene: 6. Germline V gene lookup returns CDR1 LGHNA and CDR2 YSLEER.

This clone ranks as medium-sized (0.01 to 0.1%). The chain is built from TRBV14 and TRBJ2-1; D possibly corresponds to TRBD2 (6 bases). The CDR3 length is 15 residues. Germline V gives CDR1 SGHDN, CDR2 FVKESK. V was clipped by 0 bases and J by 6 bases, with 12 bases between them. The CDR3 reads CASSQDFGGINEQFF. In DNA, the CDR3 is TGTGCCAGCAGCCAAGATTTCGGAGGGATCAATGAGCAGTTCTTC.

The rearrangement uses TRBV18 and TRBJ1-3; 9 nucleotides line up with TRBD1. CDR3 length equals 18 residues. The germline V gene has CDR1 KGHSH and CDR2 LQKENI. The V segment lost 3 bases and the J segment 0 bases; nucleotides outside the gene matches: 9. The DNA of the CDR3 is TGTGCCAGCTCACCTGGGACAGGGTTCATTTTCTCTGGAAACACCATATATTTT. This sequence encodes CASSPGTGFIFSGNTIYF.

V is TRBV28 and J is TRBJ2-1; 7 nucleotides line up with TRBD2. Germline assignment: CDR1 MDHEN and CDR2 SYDVKM. Trimming at V came to 1 base and at J to 5 bases, leaving 14 bases not matched to a gene. This CDR3 spans 18 amino acids. DNA for the CDR3: TGTGCCAGCAGTTTATTGGCAGGGTTAGCTAGCGGAGACAATGAGCAGTTCTTC. It is translated as CASSLLAGLASGDNEQFF.

The chain links TRBV5-1 to TRBJ1-1; the D gene is possibly TRBD1 (6 bases). V was cut by 4 bases and J by 5 bases, with 21 bases left in between. This CDR3 comprises 16 residues. Germline V CDR1 and CDR2: SGHRS, YFSETQ. The CDR3 coding sequence is TGCGCCAGCAGCCGAACCATTAACAGGGAGGGAACTGAAGCTTTCTTT. Protein sequence: CASSRTINREGTEAFF.

The gene calls are TRBV28 and TRBJ2-7; TRBD1 is a possible D gene (5 bases). This CDR3 is 13 amino acids long. Germline V gene lookup returns CDR1 MDHEN and CDR2 SYDVKM. Trimming stripped 5 bases from V and 3 bases from J, with 11 bases between. CDR3 in amino acids: CASSESQVYEQYF. In nucleotides, the CDR3 is TGTGCCAGCAGTGAATCACAGGTCTACGAGCAGTACTTC.

V is TRBV3-1 (or the pseudogene TRBV3-2) and J is TRBJ1-1; D is unresolved. V lost 0 bases to trimming and J lost 3 bases, with 17 bases between them. Germline V CDR1 and CDR2: LGHDT, YNNKEL (reference sequence). The CDR3 totals 17 residues. DNA of the CDR3: TGTGCCAGCAGCCAAGATTACGGAATTAGCATAGACACTGAAGCTTTCTTT. This encodes CASSQDYGISIDTEAFF.

The J gene is TRBJ1-1, the V gene TRBV12-3 or TRBV12-4, with 7 bases fitting TRBD1. CDR3 size: 13 residues. The trim removed 5 bases at V and 5 bases at J, leaving 5 bases unmatched. CDR3 DNA sequence: TGTGCCAGCAGTGCCTTACAGGGGACTGAAGCTTTCTTT. This translates into CASSALQGTEAFF.